The 15 T cell receptor beta chains below all came from one sample that was sequenced in a study of blood T cells in healthy people across ages. The use of a sample-barcoded 5' primer and a J-beta primer mix characterized a second PCR of about 7 to 12 cycles. TCRdb reprocessed the 5' RACE reads via MiXCR and lists one record per CDR3 protein. The table has roughly 550,000 distinct CDR3 sequences, 20% to 30% seen once; the top ten hold 8.5% to 9.5%. These data were likewise used in another study, on T cells of mothers and their children.

Material for sequencing was blood. These receptors came from a boy younger than 18 in good health.

There are a few counts of this clonotype. This rearrangement joins TRBV4-3 to TRBJ1-1; 7 bases fit TRBD1. The CDR3 extends over 16 amino acids. After removal of 1 base from V and 3 bases from J, the junction contained 8 bases not matched to a gene. In germline, CDR1 is LGHNA, CDR2 YSLEER. The CDR3 DNA reads TGCGCCAGCAGCCAAGTAAACGGCAGGGGGTACACTGAAGCTTTCTTT. Translation: CASSQVNGRGYTEAFF.

This clonotype has a handful of counts. The rearrangement uses TRBV27 and TRBJ2-7; 9 bases are a match to TRBD1. The germline V gene has CDR1 MNHEY and CDR2 SMNVEV (reference sequence). V was pared by 0 bases and J by 3 bases, with 6 bases of the junction left unmatched. CDR3 length: 16 amino acids. CDR3 in amino acids: CASSLSIGTGLYEQYF. The CDR3 DNA reads TGTGCCAGCAGTTTATCGATTGGGACAGGGCTCTACGAGCAGTACTTC.

Only a few counts were recorded for this clonotype. The chain links TRBV4-2 to TRBJ1-3, with D possibly matching TRBD1 (5 bases). Germline CDR1 and CDR2: LGHNA and YNFKEQ. The V end lost 0 bases, the J end lost 4 bases, and 13 bases lay between the germline ends. The CDR3 spans 16 residues. The CDR3 protein is CASSQEVGRAGNTIYF. CDR3 DNA sequence: TGTGCCAGCAGCCAAGAGGTGGGCAGGGCCGGAAACACCATATATTTT.

The V and J genes are TRBV24-1 and TRBJ1-1; no firm D call. V was trimmed by 10 bases and J by 0 bases, leaving 14 bases between them. The CDR3 consists of 14 residues. Germline values: CDR1 KGHDR, CDR2 SFDVKD. CDR3 in DNA: TGTGCCACTGTAGGCGCGTCCATGAACACTGAAGCTTTCTTT. Translating it yields CATVGASMNTEAFF.

J is TRBJ2-7 and V is TRBV28; 7 bases are shared with TRBD1. CDR1 is MDHEN and CDR2 is SYDVKM in the germline V gene. V shed 6 bases, J shed 0 bases, and the junction held 11 bases outside the gene matches. CDR3 size: 16 residues. CDR3 in amino acids: CASRLDRPPSSYEQYF. The CDR3, as DNA: TGTGCCAGCAGGCTGGACAGGCCTCCGAGCTCCTACGAGCAGTACTTC.

The gene calls are TRBV28 and TRBJ2-7; no clear D. Germline CDR1 reads MDHEN; CDR2 reads SYDVKM. Trimming took off 3 bases at V and 3 bases at J, with 12 bases between the two ends. This CDR3 spans 14 amino acids. The CDR3 DNA sequence: TGTGCCAGCAGTTTTAGTCAGAAGTACTACGAGCAGTACTTC. Translated, it gives CASSFSQKYYEQYF.

This clonotype was observed a handful of times. The conserved final phenylalanine or tryptophan is absent from the CDR3, which likely points to a read error. The chain recombines TRBV29-1 with TRBJ2-7; D is unresolved. The V end was cut by 7 bases, the J end by 3 bases, with 13 bases between. CDR3 size: 12 residues. CDR1 is SQVTM, CDR2 ANQGSEA, per germline. This chain's CDR3 is CSAGDTHYEQYL. The CDR3 DNA reads TGCAGCGCGGGTGACACCCACTACGAGCAGTACCTC.

This clonotype was counted many times. The V gene is TRBV7-9, the J gene TRBJ2-5; D might be TRBD1 or TRBD2, each matching 5 bases. CDR1 is SEHNR, CDR2 FQNEAQ, per germline (reference sequence). The CDR3 loop spans 15 amino acids. With 5 bases removed from V and 5 bases from J, the gap between germline ends came to 18 bases. The CDR3 region has the DNA TGTGCCAGCAGCCGTATGACGGTGGGGGTGGAGACCCAGTACTTC. Protein product: CASSRMTVGVETQYF.

This clonotype has more than one count but fewer than ten. This chain joins TRBV9 and TRBJ2-4; 9 nucleotides align to TRBD2. Trimming removed 1 base from V and 5 bases from J; junction bases left unmatched: 4. The CDR3 is 15 residues long. Germline V gives CDR1 SGDLS, CDR2 YYNGEE. The CDR3 reads CASSVRAGGENIQYF. CDR3 DNA sequence: TGTGCCAGCAGCGTAAGAGCGGGGGGCGAAAACATTCAGTACTTC.

The rearrangement uses TRBV6-2 or TRBV6-3 and TRBJ2-2; D gene uncertain. This CDR3 is built from 12 residues. CDR1 is MNHEY, CDR2 SVGEGT, per germline. The V gene lost 1 base and the J gene lost 6 bases, with 3 bases spanning the gap. The CDR3 reads CASSYFSGELFF. The CDR3 DNA is TGTGCCAGCAGTTACTTCTCCGGGGAGCTGTTTTTT.

This clonotype showed up just a few times. The chain employs TRBV10-3 and TRBJ2-5, with 9 nucleotides matching TRBD1. The end of the DNA fits TRBJ2-7 better, so the J call may be wrong. The CDR3 spans 15 residues. Germline loops: CDR1 ENHRY, CDR2 SYGVKD. DNA for the CDR3: TGTGCCATCAGTGGTGGACAGGGGTACTCCTACGAGCAGTACTTC. Translating gives CAISGGQGYSYEQYF.

This clonotype was counted between two and nine times. This sequence joins TRBV5-1 and TRBJ2-1, with a possible D match to TRBD1 (5 bases). Germline assignment: CDR1 SGHRS and CDR2 YFSETQ. The CDR3 consists of 15 residues. Trimming stripped 4 bases from V and 2 bases from J, with 13 bases between. CDR3 in DNA: TGCGCCAGCAGCCCGGACACTCCCGCCTACAATGAGCAGTTCTTC. This gives the protein CASSPDTPAYNEQFF. Filled out from reference TRBV5-1 and TRBJ2-1, the complete variable domain reads KAGVTQTPRYLIKTRGQQVTLSCSPISGHRSVSWYQQTPGQGLQFLFEYFSETQRNKGNFPGRFSGRQFSNSRSEMNVSTLELGDSALYLCASSPDTPAYNEQFFGPGTRLTVL.

This clonotype came up a few times. CDR3 protein: CASSRQASYEQYF. CDR3 DNA sequence: TGTGCCAGCAGTCGACAGGCCTCCTACGAGCAGTACTTC. The chain couples TRBV27 to TRBJ2-5, with D possibly TRBD1 on 6 matching bases. Judging by the DNA end, TRBJ2-7 fits better; the J call may be wrong. CDR3 length: 13 amino acids. Germline CDR1 MNHEY, CDR2 SMNVEV (reference sequence).

The rearrangement uses TRBV6-6 and TRBJ2-1, with TRBD2 matching 7 bases. This CDR3 spans 15 amino acids. V was clipped by 7 bases and J by 7 bases; unmatched bases: 13. Germline V gene lookup returns CDR1 MNHNY and CDR2 SVGAGI (reference sequence). This CDR3 reads CASTKGRAYENEQFF. The CDR3 DNA is TGTGCCAGCACCAAAGGGAGGGCTTACGAAAATGAGCAGTTCTTC.

This clonotype was detected only once. This rearrangement joins TRBV20-1 to TRBJ2-7; 7 bases fit TRBD2. This CDR3 spans 16 amino acids. Germline V gene sequence: CDR1 DFQATT, CDR2 SNEGSKA (reference sequence). V gave up 0 bases and J gave up 4 bases; unmatched junction bases: 12. The CDR3 DNA sequence: TGCAGTGCTAGAGATCCTCGACTAGCCGTGAATTACGAGCAGTACTTC. Translating gives CSARDPRLAVNYEQYF.